What follows are 20 T cell receptor beta chains derived from one specimen sequenced in a study of PD-1 blockade in classical Hodgkin lymphoma. Time point in this sample: cycle 4 day 1 (C4D1), after five to seven weeks of nivolumab. In every patient, relapse followed autologous stem cell transplantation, while exposure to brentuximab vedotin differed. Profiling relied on immunoSEQ multiplex PCR, and the TCRdb table lists in-frame clones only, not all of them. The profile shows tens of thousands of clones, about 81% of them singletons. The sample in question was peripheral blood mononuclear cells (PBMCs), obtained before the fourth cycle of nivolumab. The source of these receptors is a human donor with classical Hodgkin lymphoma.

The chain has TRBV11-3 and TRBJ2-5; the D gene is possibly TRBD2 (6 bases). This CDR3 has 14 amino acids. The germline gives CDR1 SGHNT, CDR2 YENEEA. V was pared by 6 bases and J by 2 bases, with 13 bases between. The CDR3 here is CASSRRLDQETQYF. CDR3 in DNA: TGTGCCAGCAGTCGGCGACTAGATCAAGAGACCCAGTACTTC.

The chain combines TRBV9 with TRBJ2-1; 9 positions match TRBD1. After removal of 0 bases from V and 3 bases from J, the junction contained 1 base not matched to a gene. CDR1 and CDR2 from the germline V gene are SGDLS and YYNGEE. The CDR3 covers 15 residues. CDR3 sequence reads: CASSVGQGGYNEQFF. DNA for the CDR3: TGTGCCAGCAGCGTAGGACAGGGGGGCTACAATGAGCAGTTCTTC.

The sample holds a few counts of this clone. The rearrangement links TRBV20-1 to TRBJ1-1, with D hard to call. Trimming removed 3 bases from V and 5 bases from J, with 7 bases in between. In germline, CDR1 is DFQATT, CDR2 SNEGSKA (reference sequence). The CDR3 has 11 amino acids. As DNA, the CDR3 is TGCAGTGCTAGGGCGGTAACTGAAGCTTTCTTT. It yields the protein CSARAVTEAFF.

The J gene is TRBJ2-4, the V gene TRBV7-9; no definite D call. The germline gives CDR1 SEHNR, CDR2 FQNEAQ (reference sequence). Deletions cut 5 bases from V and 3 bases from J, with 11 bases between. The CDR3 runs to 14 residues. In DNA, the CDR3 is TGTGCCAGCAGCCGCGACACTGACAAAAACATTCAGTACTTC. Protein product: CASSRDTDKNIQYF.

The chain combines TRBV25-1 with TRBJ1-1; 8 bases fit TRBD1. Germline trimming cut 8 bases from V and 6 bases from J; bases unmatched to any gene: 8. In germline, CDR1 is MGHDK, CDR2 SYGVNS. The length of the CDR3 is 13 residues. The CDR3 sequence: CASGSRGPAEAFF. The CDR3 DNA follows: TGTGCCAGCGGCAGCAGGGGGCCAGCTGAAGCTTTCTTT.

By sample share, this clone is medium-sized. The CDR3 sequence: CASSLEARVTRMEAFF. CDR3 coding DNA: TGTGCCAGCAGCTTAGAGGCTAGGGTGACACGGATGGAAGCTTTCTTT. The J gene is TRBJ1-1, the V gene TRBV7-8, with D hard to call. This CDR3 spans 16 amino acids. CDR1 SGHVS and CDR2 FQNEAQ come from the germline V gene. Between the trimmed V and J ends, which lost 1 base and 8 bases, there was a span of 20 bases. The full variable domain, completed using reference TRBV7-8 and TRBJ1-1, is GAGVSQSPRYKVAKRGQDVALRCDPISGHVSLFWYQQALGQGPEFLTYFQNEAQLDKSGLPSDRFFAERPEGSVSTLKIQRTQQEDSAVYLCASSLEARVTRMEAFFGQGTRLTVV.

This clone was observed once. The chain links TRBV19 to TRBJ2-4; 13 positions match TRBD2. Per germline, CDR1 LNHDA and CDR2 SQIVND (reference sequence). The V gene end was trimmed by 4 bases and the J gene end by 5 bases; junction bases not matched to a gene: 5. CDR3 length: 16 residues. This CDR3 is CASSTTSGGAENIQYF. DNA for the CDR3: TGTGCCAGTAGTACCACTAGCGGGGGGGCCGAAAACATTCAGTACTTC.

The rearrangement joins TRBV4-1 to TRBJ1-2; D remains unclear. Germline-derived CDR1 and CDR2 are MGHRA and YSYEKL. The CDR3 loop spans 14 amino acids. The V gene lost 1 base and the J gene lost 1 base, with 7 bases spanning the gap. The CDR3 protein is CASSQAPFNYGYTF. CDR3 in DNA: TGCGCCAGCAGCCAAGCTCCCTTTAACTATGGCTACACCTTC.

V and J are TRBV2 and TRBJ1-1, with TRBD1 identical over 10 bases. Germline-derived CDR1 and CDR2 are SNHLY and FYNNEI. Trimming at V came to 3 bases and at J to 7 bases, leaving 8 bases not matched to a gene. The CDR3 has 15 residues. The CDR3 DNA is TGTGCCAGCAGTGACCGGGACAGGGGTCGCGGTGAAGCTTTCTTT. This codes for CASSDRDRGRGEAFF.

This chain joins TRBV19 and TRBJ1-2; D unclear. CDR1 LNHDA and CDR2 SQIVND come from the germline V gene (reference sequence). V lost 4 bases to trimming and J lost 4 bases, with 28 bases between them. CDR3 length equals 19 residues. This chain's CDR3 is CASSKVGQDGGIASYGYTF. DNA of the CDR3: TGTGCCAGTAGTAAGGTCGGGCAGGACGGCGGTATAGCCAGCTATGGCTACACCTTC.

The rearrangement links TRBV18 to TRBJ2-1, with D tentatively TRBD2 (7 bases). V was clipped by 3 bases and J by 5 bases, with 14 bases between them. The CDR3 sequence is 15 residues long. The germline V gene has CDR1 KGHSH and CDR2 LQKENI. The CDR3 protein is CASSPSRGANNEQFF. For the CDR3, the DNA is TGTGCCAGCTCACCCTCCCGGGGGGCGAACAATGAGCAGTTCTTC.

The chain couples TRBV5-5 to TRBJ2-1, with D uncertain. V was cut by 2 bases and J by 10 bases, with 22 bases left in between. The CDR3 runs to 16 residues. The germline CDR1 and CDR2 sequences are SGHKS and YYEKEE (reference sequence). Written as DNA, the CDR3 is TGTGCCAGCAGCTTTCTTGGTTACCCCGCCAGGCGGGAGCAGTTCTTC. It yields the protein CASSFLGYPARREQFF.

By share, this clone counts as medium-sized. The V and J genes are TRBV18 and TRBJ2-7; D ambiguous. CDR1 KGHSH and CDR2 LQKENI come from the germline V gene. The CDR3 has 13 residues. The V end lost 2 bases, the J end lost 6 bases, and 11 bases lay between the germline ends. The DNA of the CDR3 is TGTGCCAGCTCACCATCCGACCCTTTCGAGCAGTACTTC. Translated, it gives CASSPSDPFEQYF.

The gene calls are TRBV9 and TRBJ2-2, with a tentative D call TRBD1 (6 bases). V lost 0 bases and J lost 2, with 17 bases in between. Germline CDR1 reads SGDLS; CDR2 reads YYNGEE. The CDR3 has 18 amino acids. This CDR3 is CASSVVDSRGPNTGELFF. The CDR3, as DNA: TGTGCCAGCAGCGTAGTGGACTCCAGGGGACCAAACACCGGGGAGCTGTTTTTT.

The chain links TRBV4-1 to TRBJ1-4; D is unclear. Germline CDR1 MGHRA, CDR2 YSYEKL. V was cut by 1 base and J by 0 bases, with 9 bases left in between. The CDR3 covers 16 residues. This CDR3 reads CASSQVARTTNEKLFF. CDR3 sequence (DNA): TGCGCCAGCAGCCAAGTCGCTCGTACAACTAATGAAAAACTGTTTTTT.

V is TRBV15 and J is TRBJ2-3, with 11 bases identical to TRBD1. The CDR3 runs 16 residues. V lost 4 bases, J lost 5 bases, and 8 bases stayed unmatched. Germline V lookup: CDR1 LNHNV, CDR2 YYDKDF (reference sequence). CDR3 DNA sequence: TGTGCCACCAGCAAGAGGTCGGGACAGGGGGGAGATACGCAGTATTTT. Translated, it gives CATSKRSGQGGDTQYF.

This chain uses TRBV6-1 with TRBJ2-3, with TRBD2 matching over 8 bases. This CDR3 has 14 amino acids. CDR1 is MNHNS, CDR2 SASEGT, per germline. V shed 6 bases, J shed 4 bases, and the junction held 6 bases outside the gene matches. CDR3 sequence: CASRISGKADTQYF. CDR3 bases: TGTGCCAGCAGAATTAGCGGGAAGGCAGATACGCAGTATTTT.

This clone occurred a few times. V and J are TRBV4-2 and TRBJ2-1; 12 bases are a match to TRBD2. The length of the CDR3 is 18 residues. J was trimmed by 10 bases and V by 0 bases; bases with no gene match: 13. Germline CDR1 is LGHNA and CDR2 is YNFKEQ. This CDR3 reads CASSQDSVLAGGPREQFF. The CDR3 DNA reads as TGTGCCAGCAGCCAAGATTCCGTCCTAGCGGGAGGGCCTAGGGAGCAGTTCTTC.

This clone was detected only a few times. CDR3 bases: TGTGCCAGCAGTTTAGCGGCTTTGTCGCAGTATTTT. It encodes CASSLAALSQYF. V gene TRBV28 combines with J gene TRBJ2-3; D is unresolved. V was cut by 2 bases and J by 10 bases, with 10 bases left in between. The CDR3 is 12 residues long. The V gene's germline CDR1 is MDHEN and CDR2 SYDVKM.

The chain is built from TRBV4-3 and TRBJ2-2, with 9 bases identical to TRBD2. This CDR3 comprises 19 residues. Germline V gives CDR1 LGHNA, CDR2 YSLEER. The J segment lost 6 bases and the V segment lost 0 bases, leaving 14 bases of the junction unmatched. In nucleotides, the CDR3 is TGCGCCAGCAGCCAAGACCGGCGCGGGGGGGCCACTCGGGCCGGGGAGCTGTTTTTT. Translating it yields CASSQDRRGGATRAGELFF.